The present T cell receptor beta chain was sequenced within a study of Ad26.COV2.S vaccination and SARS-CoV-2 variants. Study details: The Ad26.COV2.S arm of the COV1001 trial was where the donor was placed. Study-wide results and limits: Those who received the vaccine showed greater spike-specific TCR breadth than those given placebo. Spike-specific CD8+ and CD4+ T cell responses reportedly showed substantial breadth after vaccination.

Treatment noted: roughly 19 received Ad26.COV2.S at low or high dose, single or two shots; roughly five received placebo; per-sample allocation not given. Sample collection was performed on day 63 after the first vaccine or placebo injection. A remark on this clone: The antigen remains unidentified.

Clones were sequenced by immunoSEQ multiplex PCR, and TCRdb holds only the in-frame ones, with some missing. Found here are approximately 300,000 clones, roughly 80% of them singletons; the top ten hold under 2.5%. This material consisted of peripheral blood, taken in a trial of Ad26.COV2.S vaccine versus placebo. This sequence was found in a person aged 18 to 65 who received the Ad26.COV2.S COVID-19 vaccine or a placebo.

Written as DNA, the CDR3 is TGTGCCAGCAGTGAGGGGCGGGGGGAGAACTATGGCTACACCTTC. It specifies CASSEGRGENYGYTF. The rearrangement uses TRBV6-1 and TRBJ1-2, with a possible D match to TRBD1 (5 bases). Germline V lookup: CDR1 MNHNS, CDR2 SASEGT. The CDR3 has 15 amino acids. Trimming cost V 3 bases and J 2 bases, with 13 bases left between them.